A selection of T cell receptor beta chains follows, all from one sample in a study of response to subunit inactivated influenza vaccine. TCRdb passed the RT-PCR reads through MiXCR, listing each CDR3 protein once. Of 280,000 or so distinct CDR3 sequences listed, less than 25% were seen once; the top ten hold around 9.6%. The sample here was PBMCs from blood, taken approximately 20 months after vaccination. Receptor source: a man aged 45 to 70 who received an inactivated influenza vaccine. Both conserved end residues are part of each CDR3. The D gene is left open where the match is weak. Not every row has a clone size; where given, it reads once, few, many or a size class.

>TRBV3-1|NA|TRBJ2-1|few
CASSQGSRGLTEQFF
TGTGCCAGCAGCCAGGGAAGCCGGGGTCTGACTGAGCAGTTCTTC
>TRBV20-1|NA|TRBJ1-1|few
CSAIRVRTEAFF
TGCAGTGCTATAAGGGTCAGGACTGAAGCTTTCTTT
>TRBV7-9|NA|TRBJ2-1|NA
CASSFAGNEQFF
TGTGCCAGCAGCTTTGCAGGCAATGAGCAGTTCTTC
>TRBV20-1|TRBD2|TRBJ2-1|NA
CSARRTRVGNEQFF
TGCAGTGCGAGACGGACTAGGGTGGGGAATGAGCAGTTCTTC
>TRBV4-3|NA|TRBJ2-2|NA
CASSRYPAETNTGELFF
TGCGCCAGCAGCCGTTACCCAGCGGAAACGAACACCGGGGAGCTGTTTTTT
>TRBV14|NA|TRBJ1-6|NA
CASSQGSYNSLLHF
TGTGCCAGCAGCCAGGGGTCCTATAATTCACTCCTCCACTTT
>TRBV18|NA|TRBJ2-4|NA
CASSAGISKGVKNIQYF
TGTGCCAGCTCAGCTGGGATTTCAAAGGGAGTCAAAAACATTCAGTACTTC
>TRBV19|NA|TRBJ1-2|few
CASSIPPDSYYGYTF
TGTGCCAGTAGTATACCCCCGGACAGTTACTATGGCTACACCTTC
>TRBV3-1|NA|TRBJ1-5|many
CASSQGTLINQPQHF
TGTGCCAGCAGCCAAGGGACACTTATCAATCAGCCCCAGCATTTT
>TRBV7-2|NA|TRBJ1-1|few
CASSPVGVSTEAFF
TGTGCCAGCAGCCCAGTGGGGGTTAGCACTGAAGCTTTCTTT
>TRBV21-1|NA|TRBJ2-3|NA
CASVIETDWADTQYF
TGTGCCAGCGTCATAGAGACAGACTGGGCAGATACGCAGTATTTT
>TRBV20-1|NA|TRBJ1-4|few
CSASPATNEKLFF
TGCAGTGCTAGCCCGGCAACTAATGAAAAACTGTTTTTT
>TRBV6-2/TRBV6-3|NA|TRBJ1-1|many
CASSYSEGPFTEAFF
TGTGCCAGCAGTTACTCGGAAGGGCCGTTCACTGAAGCTTTCTTT